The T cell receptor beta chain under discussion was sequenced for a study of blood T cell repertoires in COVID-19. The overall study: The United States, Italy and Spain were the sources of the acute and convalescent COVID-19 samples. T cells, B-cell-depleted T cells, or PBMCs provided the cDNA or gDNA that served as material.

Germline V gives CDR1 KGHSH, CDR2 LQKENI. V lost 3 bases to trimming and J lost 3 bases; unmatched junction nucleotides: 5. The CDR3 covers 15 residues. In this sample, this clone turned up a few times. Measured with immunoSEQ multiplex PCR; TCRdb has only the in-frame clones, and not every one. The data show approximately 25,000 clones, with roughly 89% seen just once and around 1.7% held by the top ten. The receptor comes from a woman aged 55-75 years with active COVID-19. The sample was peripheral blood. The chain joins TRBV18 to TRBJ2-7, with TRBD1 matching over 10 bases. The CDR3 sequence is CASSPGQGTSYEQYF. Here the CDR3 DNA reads TGTGCCAGCTCACCGGGACAGGGGACCAGCTACGAGCAGTACTTC.